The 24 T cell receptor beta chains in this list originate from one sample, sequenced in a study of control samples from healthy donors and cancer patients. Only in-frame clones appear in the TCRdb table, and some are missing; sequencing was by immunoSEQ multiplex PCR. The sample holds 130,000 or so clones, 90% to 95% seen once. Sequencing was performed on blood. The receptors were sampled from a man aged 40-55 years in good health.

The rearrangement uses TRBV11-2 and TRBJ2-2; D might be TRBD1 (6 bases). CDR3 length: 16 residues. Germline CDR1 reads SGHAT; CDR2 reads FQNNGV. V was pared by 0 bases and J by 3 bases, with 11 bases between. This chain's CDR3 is CASSLDRGIYTGELFF. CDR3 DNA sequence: TGTGCCAGCAGCTTAGATAGGGGGATCTACACCGGGGAGCTGTTTTTT.

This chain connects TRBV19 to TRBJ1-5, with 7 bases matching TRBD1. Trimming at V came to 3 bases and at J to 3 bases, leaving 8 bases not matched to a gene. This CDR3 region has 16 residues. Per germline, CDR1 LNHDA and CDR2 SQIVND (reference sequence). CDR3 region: CASSIGRGQYNQPQHF. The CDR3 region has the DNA TGTGCCAGTAGTATTGGGCGGGGACAGTACAATCAGCCCCAGCATTTT.

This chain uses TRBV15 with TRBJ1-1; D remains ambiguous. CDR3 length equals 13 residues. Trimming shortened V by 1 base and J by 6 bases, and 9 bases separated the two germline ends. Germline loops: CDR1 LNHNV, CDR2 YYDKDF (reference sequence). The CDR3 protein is CATSRAKRAEAFF. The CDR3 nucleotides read TGTGCCACCAGCAGAGCTAAAAGGGCTGAAGCTTTCTTT.

DNA of the CDR3: TGTGCCAGCGGGGGTGCAAGTTCACCCCTCCACTTT. Amino acid sequence: CASGGASSPLHF. This sequence joins TRBV27 and TRBJ1-6, with TRBD1 as a possible D gene (5 bases). V lost 8 bases and J 9 bases, leaving 11 bases between the germline ends. The CDR3 runs 12 residues. Per germline, CDR1 MNHEY and CDR2 SMNVEV (reference sequence).

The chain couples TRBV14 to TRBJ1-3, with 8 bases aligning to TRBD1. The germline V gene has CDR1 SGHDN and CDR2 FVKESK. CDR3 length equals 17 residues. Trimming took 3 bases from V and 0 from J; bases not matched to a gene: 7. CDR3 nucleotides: TGTGCCAGCAGCCACCGGACAGGGCCGAGCTCTGGAAACACCATATATTTT. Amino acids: CASSHRTGPSSGNTIYF.

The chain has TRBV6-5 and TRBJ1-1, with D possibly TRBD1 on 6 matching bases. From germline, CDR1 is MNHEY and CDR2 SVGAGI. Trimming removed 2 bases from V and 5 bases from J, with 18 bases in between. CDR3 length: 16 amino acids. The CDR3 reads CASSYVAGERWTEAFF. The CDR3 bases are TGTGCCAGCAGTTACGTCGCAGGGGAGCGGTGGACTGAAGCTTTCTTT.

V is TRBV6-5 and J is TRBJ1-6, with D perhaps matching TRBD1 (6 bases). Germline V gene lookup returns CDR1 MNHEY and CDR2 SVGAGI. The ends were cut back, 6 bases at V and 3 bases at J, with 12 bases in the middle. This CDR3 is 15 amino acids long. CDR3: CASRGHSGYNSPLHF. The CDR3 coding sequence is TGTGCCAGCAGGGGACATTCGGGCTATAATTCACCCCTCCACTTT.

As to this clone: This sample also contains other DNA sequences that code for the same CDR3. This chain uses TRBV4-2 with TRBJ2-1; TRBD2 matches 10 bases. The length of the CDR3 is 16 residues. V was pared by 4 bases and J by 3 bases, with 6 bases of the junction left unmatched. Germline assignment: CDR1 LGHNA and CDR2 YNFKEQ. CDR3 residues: CASSRGLAEFYNEQFF. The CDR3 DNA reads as TGTGCCAGCAGCCGTGGACTAGCGGAATTCTACAATGAGCAGTTCTTC.

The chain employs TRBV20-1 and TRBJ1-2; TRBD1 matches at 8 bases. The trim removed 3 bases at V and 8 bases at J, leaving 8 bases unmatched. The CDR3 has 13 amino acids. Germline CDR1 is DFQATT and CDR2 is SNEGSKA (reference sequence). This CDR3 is CSASLTGAQGYTF. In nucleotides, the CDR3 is TGCAGTGCTAGTCTGACAGGGGCTCAGGGCTACACCTTC.

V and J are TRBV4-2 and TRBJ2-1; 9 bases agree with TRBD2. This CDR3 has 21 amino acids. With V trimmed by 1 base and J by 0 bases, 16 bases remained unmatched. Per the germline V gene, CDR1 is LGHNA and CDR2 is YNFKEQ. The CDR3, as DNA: TGTGCCAGCAGCCAAGGGCCGCCTAGCGGGGACCCTCTAAGCTCCTACAATGAGCAGTTCTTC. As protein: CASSQGPPSGDPLSSYNEQFF.

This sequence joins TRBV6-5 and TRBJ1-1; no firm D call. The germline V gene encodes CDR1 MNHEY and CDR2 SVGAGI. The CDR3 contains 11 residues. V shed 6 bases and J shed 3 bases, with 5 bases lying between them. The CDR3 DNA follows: TGTGCCAGCAGGACGGACACTGAAGCTTTCTTT. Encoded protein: CASRTDTEAFF.

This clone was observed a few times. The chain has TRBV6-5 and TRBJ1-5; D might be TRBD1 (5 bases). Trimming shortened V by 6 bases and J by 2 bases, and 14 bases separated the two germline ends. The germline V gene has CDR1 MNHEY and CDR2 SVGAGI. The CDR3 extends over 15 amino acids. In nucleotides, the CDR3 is TGTGCCAGCAGCTCAGGGATTTACGGCAATCAGCCCCAGCATTTT. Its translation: CASSSGIYGNQPQHF.

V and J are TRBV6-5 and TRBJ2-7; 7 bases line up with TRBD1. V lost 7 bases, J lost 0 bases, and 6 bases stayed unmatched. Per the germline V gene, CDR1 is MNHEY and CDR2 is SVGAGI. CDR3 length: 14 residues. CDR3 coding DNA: TGTGCCAGCACCCGGGACAGATCCTCCTACGAGCAGTACTTC. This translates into CASTRDRSSYEQYF.

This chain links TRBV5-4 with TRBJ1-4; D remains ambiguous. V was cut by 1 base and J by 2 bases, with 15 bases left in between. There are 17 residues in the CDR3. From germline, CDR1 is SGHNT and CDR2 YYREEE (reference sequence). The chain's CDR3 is CASSLWGLVGTNEKLFF. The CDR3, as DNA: TGTGCCAGCAGCTTGTGGGGTCTGGTAGGCACTAATGAAAAACTGTTTTTT.

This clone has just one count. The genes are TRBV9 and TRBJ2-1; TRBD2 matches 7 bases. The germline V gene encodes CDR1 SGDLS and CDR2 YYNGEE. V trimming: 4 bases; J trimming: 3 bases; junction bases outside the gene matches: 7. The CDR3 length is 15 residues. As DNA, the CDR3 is TGTGCCAGCAGCTCAAGCGGGACCCACTACAATGAGCAGTTCTTC. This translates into CASSSSGTHYNEQFF.

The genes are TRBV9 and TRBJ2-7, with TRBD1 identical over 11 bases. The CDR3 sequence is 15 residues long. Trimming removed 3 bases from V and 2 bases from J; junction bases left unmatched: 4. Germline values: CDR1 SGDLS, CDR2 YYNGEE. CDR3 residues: CASSEGGQGAYEQYF. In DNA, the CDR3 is TGTGCCAGCAGCGAGGGGGGACAGGGGGCCTACGAGCAGTACTTC.

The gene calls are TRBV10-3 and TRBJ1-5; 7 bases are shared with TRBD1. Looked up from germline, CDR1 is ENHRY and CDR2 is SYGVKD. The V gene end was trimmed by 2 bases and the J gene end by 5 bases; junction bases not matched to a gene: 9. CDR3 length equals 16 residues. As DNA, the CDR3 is TGTGCCATCAGTGAGCAGTTGACAGGGACATATCAGCCCCAGCATTTT. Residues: CAISEQLTGTYQPQHF.

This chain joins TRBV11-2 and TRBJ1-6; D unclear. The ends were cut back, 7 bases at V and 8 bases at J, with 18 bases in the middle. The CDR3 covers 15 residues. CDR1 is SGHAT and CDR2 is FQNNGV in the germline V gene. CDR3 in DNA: TGTGCCAGCACCCAGTACCCGGGAATACATTCACCCCTCCACTTT. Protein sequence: CASTQYPGIHSPLHF.

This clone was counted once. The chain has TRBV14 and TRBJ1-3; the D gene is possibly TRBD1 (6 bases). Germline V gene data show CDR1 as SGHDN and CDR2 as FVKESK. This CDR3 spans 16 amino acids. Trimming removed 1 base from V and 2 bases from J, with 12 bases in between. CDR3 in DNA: TGTGCCAGCAGCCAAGTCCCCACAGGGACTGGAAACACCATATATTTT. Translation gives CASSQVPTGTGNTIYF.

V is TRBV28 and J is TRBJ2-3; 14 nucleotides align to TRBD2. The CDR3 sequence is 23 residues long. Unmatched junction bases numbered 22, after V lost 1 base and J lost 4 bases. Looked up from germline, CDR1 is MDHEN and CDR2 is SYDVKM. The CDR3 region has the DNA TGTGCCAGCAGTTTATATGATGAGGGACTAGCGGGAGTTAGGGCGCTGTTACCAGATACGCAGTATTTT. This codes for CASSLYDEGLAGVRALLPDTQYF.

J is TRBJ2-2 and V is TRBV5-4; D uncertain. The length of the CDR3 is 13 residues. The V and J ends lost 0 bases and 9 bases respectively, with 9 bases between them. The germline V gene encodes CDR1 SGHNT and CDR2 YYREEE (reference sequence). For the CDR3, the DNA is TGTGCCAGCAGCTTGGCGCCGATTAGGGAGCTGTTTTTT. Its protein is CASSLAPIRELFF.

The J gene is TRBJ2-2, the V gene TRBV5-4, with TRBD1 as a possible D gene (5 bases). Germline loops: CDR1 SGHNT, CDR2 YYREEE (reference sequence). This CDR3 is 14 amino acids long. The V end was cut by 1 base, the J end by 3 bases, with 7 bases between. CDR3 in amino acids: CASSLKGYTGELFF. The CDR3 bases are TGTGCCAGCAGCTTGAAGGGGTACACCGGGGAGCTGTTTTTT.

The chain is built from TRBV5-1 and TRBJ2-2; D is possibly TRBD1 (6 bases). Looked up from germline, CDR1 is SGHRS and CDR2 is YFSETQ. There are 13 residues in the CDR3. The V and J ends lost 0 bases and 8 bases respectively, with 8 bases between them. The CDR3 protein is CASSLDRAGELFF. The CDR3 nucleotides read TGCGCCAGCAGCTTGGACAGGGCGGGGGAGCTGTTTTTT.

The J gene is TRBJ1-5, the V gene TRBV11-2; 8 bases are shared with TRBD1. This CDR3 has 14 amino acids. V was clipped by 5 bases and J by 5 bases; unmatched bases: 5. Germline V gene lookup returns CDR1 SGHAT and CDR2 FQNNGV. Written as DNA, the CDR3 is TGTGCCAGCAGCCCGGGACAGGCCGATCAGCCCCAGCATTTT. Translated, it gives CASSPGQADQPQHF.